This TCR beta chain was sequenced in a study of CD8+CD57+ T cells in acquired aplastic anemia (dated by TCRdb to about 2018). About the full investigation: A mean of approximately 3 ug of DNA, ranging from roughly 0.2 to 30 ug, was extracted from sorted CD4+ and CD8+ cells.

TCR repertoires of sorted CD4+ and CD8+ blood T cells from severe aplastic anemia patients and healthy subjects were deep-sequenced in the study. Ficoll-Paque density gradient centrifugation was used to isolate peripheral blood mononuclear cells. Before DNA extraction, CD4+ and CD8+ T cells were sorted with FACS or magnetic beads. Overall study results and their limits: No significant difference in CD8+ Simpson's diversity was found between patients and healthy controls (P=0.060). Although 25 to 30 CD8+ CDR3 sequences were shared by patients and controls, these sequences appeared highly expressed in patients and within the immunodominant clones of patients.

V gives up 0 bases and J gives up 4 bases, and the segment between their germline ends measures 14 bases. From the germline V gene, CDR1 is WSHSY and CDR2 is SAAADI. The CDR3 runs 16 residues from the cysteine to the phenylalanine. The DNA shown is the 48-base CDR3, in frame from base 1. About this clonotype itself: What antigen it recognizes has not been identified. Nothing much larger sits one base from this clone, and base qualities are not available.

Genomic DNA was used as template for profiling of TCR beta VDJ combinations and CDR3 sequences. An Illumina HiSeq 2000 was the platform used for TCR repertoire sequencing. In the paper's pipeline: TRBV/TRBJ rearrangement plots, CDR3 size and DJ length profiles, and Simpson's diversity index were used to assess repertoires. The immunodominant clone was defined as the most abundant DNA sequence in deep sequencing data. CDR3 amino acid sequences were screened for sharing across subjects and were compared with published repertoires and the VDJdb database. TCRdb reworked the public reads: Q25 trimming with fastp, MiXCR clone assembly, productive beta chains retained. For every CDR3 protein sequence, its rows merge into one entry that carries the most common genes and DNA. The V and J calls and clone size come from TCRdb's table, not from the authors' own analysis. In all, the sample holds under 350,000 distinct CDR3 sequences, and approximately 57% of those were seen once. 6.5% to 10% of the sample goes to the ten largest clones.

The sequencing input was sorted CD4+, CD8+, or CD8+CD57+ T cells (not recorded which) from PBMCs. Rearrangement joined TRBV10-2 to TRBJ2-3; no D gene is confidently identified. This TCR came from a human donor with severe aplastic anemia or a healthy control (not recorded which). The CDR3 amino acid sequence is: CASSESMGSMSDTQYF. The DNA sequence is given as TGCGCCAGCAGTGAGTCGATGGGGTCTATGTCAGATACGCAGTATTTT.